Sequencing of this T cell receptor (beta chain) was carried out in a study of T cell repertoires in cytomegalovirus infection. The overall study: Alongside well-studied HLA-B-restricted CMV epitopes, recently identified HLA-C-restricted CMV epitopes were also used. An indication of both CMV infection and matching HLA type came from public TCR beta signatures.

Study-level points and caveats: Public TCR beta family frequency separated CMV-and-HLA carriers, including in an independent cohort. The ex vivo response was dominated by HLA-C-restricted CMV-specific TCR beta clonotypes.

TCRdb analysed the reads with MiXCR anew, one entry per CDR3 protein. The sample lists roughly 570,000 distinct CDR3 sequences; almost 40% were seen once. Details on this clonotype: The antigen remains undetermined.

This CDR3 contains 19 residues. Germline CDR1 and CDR2: SGHVS and FNYEAQ. V shed 2 bases and J 2 bases; nucleotides not matched to a gene: 13. The TCR was taken from a human donor in good health (CMV status not recorded). Some clones in this sample may be carry-over from other donors' samples. The sample was cultured PBMCs, taken from culture after CMV antigen stimulation. The chain combines TRBV7-6 with TRBJ2-4; TRBD1 matches 9 bases. CDR3 sequence reads: CASSLQGTGSGATKNIQYF. CDR3 DNA sequence: TGTGCCAGCAGCTTACAGGGGACAGGGTCGGGTGCGACCAAAAACATTCAGTACTTC.